This TCR beta chain was profiled in a study of PD-1 blockade in classical Hodgkin lymphoma. Overall study context: Patients received nivolumab 3 mg/kg intravenously every 2 weeks.

Each and every patient relapsed after autologous stem cell transplantation, and patients got differing brentuximab vedotin exposure. The V end lost 0 bases, the J end lost 2 bases, and 9 bases lay between the germline ends. Germline CDR1 reads SGHDT; CDR2 reads YYEEEE. The CDR3 covers 15 residues. Method: immunoSEQ multiplex PCR; TCRdb's copy keeps in-frame clones and lacks some. The table includes approximately 26,000 clones, around 63% detected once. With regard to this clone: Its target is not known.

Whole-study findings and limits: Reported findings placed baseline TCR diversity lower in newly diagnosed patients (compared with healthy donors).

This clonotype originated in a human donor with classical Hodgkin lymphoma. Source: peripheral blood mononuclear cells (PBMCs), taken at baseline. The rearrangement uses TRBV5-6 and TRBJ1-3; D gene unclear. The CDR3 sequence: CASSLGPRAGNTIYF. The CDR3 DNA sequence: TGTGCCAGCAGCTTGGGACCGCGGGCTGGAAACACCATATATTTT.